A single sample is the source of the 8 T cell receptor beta chains below, sequenced in a study of cytomegalovirus exposure and HLA in healthy donors (dated by TCRdb to the late 2010s). The library came from the immunoSEQ multiplex PCR assay. For the multiplex PCR, a mixture combining 60 forward primers for TCR Vbeta segments and 13 reverse primers for TCR Jbeta segments was used. TCRdb retrieved this table from immuneACCESS and kept in-frame rearrangements only. Not all clones are present; in checked studies, unresolved V genes account for under half, and no reason is known for the remainder. The sample data list about 130,000 clones, and 70% to 80% of these were observed just once. In total, the top ten clones hold 2% to 2.5% of the sample. The sample was PBMCs. The source of these receptors is a man aged 30 to 39 in good health and CMV-seronegative.

The CDR3 loop is CAISAAGREEGYTF. CDR3 coding DNA: TGTGCCATCAGCGCCGCCGGGAGAGAGGAGGGCTACACCTTC. The chain carries TRBV10-3 and TRBJ1-2, with unresolved D. The germline gives CDR1 ENHRY, CDR2 SYGVKD. Trimming stripped 6 bases from V and 8 bases from J, with 19 bases between. The CDR3 has 14 amino acids.

J is TRBJ1-1 and V is TRBV6-5; the match to TRBD1 covers 8 bases. The J segment lost 5 bases and the V segment lost 2 bases, leaving 4 bases of the junction unmatched. The germline V gene has CDR1 MNHEY and CDR2 SVGAGI. The CDR3 runs to 14 residues. CDR3: CASSYRQGRTEAFF. The CDR3 bases are TGTGCCAGCAGTTACAGACAGGGGCGGACTGAAGCTTTCTTT.

The V call is TRBV19, the J call TRBJ2-6; no reliable D call. V was cut by 7 bases and J by 0 bases, with 13 bases left in between. Germline V gives CDR1 LNHDA, CDR2 SQIVND (reference sequence). CDR3 length: 16 amino acids. CDR3 bases: TGTGCCAGTAATGTCAACCCTAGCTCTGGGGCCAACGTCCTGACTTTC. It specifies CASNVNPSSGANVLTF.

The V and J genes are TRBV6-6 and TRBJ1-3; TRBD1 might be the D (6 bases). The germline V gene encodes CDR1 MNHNY and CDR2 SVGAGI (reference sequence). CDR3 length: 14 amino acids. Trimming cost V 7 bases and J 0 bases, with 10 bases left between them. Written as DNA, the CDR3 is TGTGCCAGCATAACAGGGAACTCTGGAAACACCATATATTTT. Translated: CASITGNSGNTIYF.

This sequence joins TRBV11-2 and TRBJ2-1, with 12 bases matching TRBD2. V dropped 5 bases and J dropped 5; count of bases not matched to a gene: 7. Germline V lookup: CDR1 SGHAT, CDR2 FQNNGV. This CDR3 spans 16 amino acids. The CDR3 DNA is TGTGCCAGCAGCATCCTAGCGGGAGGGTCCCACAATGAGCAGTTCTTC. Protein sequence: CASSILAGGSHNEQFF. The full variable domain, in which reference TRBV11-2 and TRBJ2-1 provide the parts outside the CDR3, is EAGVAQSPRYKIIEKRQSVAFWCNPISGHATLYWYQQILGQGPKLLIQFQNNGVVDDSQLPKDRFSAERLKGVDSTLKIQPAKLEDSAVYLCASSILAGGSHNEQFFGPGTRLTVL.

This chain joins TRBV5-1 and TRBJ2-1; the match to TRBD2 covers 9 bases. Germline lookup yields CDR1 SGHRS and CDR2 YFSETQ. The CDR3 length is 16 residues. The V and J ends lost 2 bases and 6 bases, in that order; junction bases with no gene match: 9. The CDR3 DNA follows: TGCGCCAGCAGCTTCGCCCCACTAGCGGGCGGCAATGAGCAGTTCTTC. Translation: CASSFAPLAGGNEQFF.

On this clone: One junction end does not reproduce the germline sequence, and a read error may be involved. The chain has TRBV25-1 and TRBJ1-1, with 7 nucleotides matching TRBD1. In germline, CDR1 is MGHDK, CDR2 SYGVNS. The CDR3 has 17 residues. The CDR3 reads CASSDRDSGNRVTQAFF. The CDR3 DNA sequence: TGTGCCAGCAGTGACCGGGACAGCGGAAATCGGGTCACTCAAGCTTTCTTT.

This clone showed up just a few times. In DNA, the CDR3 is TGCGCCAGCAGCTTGTCAGGGGCTTTATCTCCCTATGGCTACACCTTC. Residues: CASSLSGALSPYGYTF. The chain uses TRBV5-1 and TRBJ1-2, with D possibly being TRBD1 (6 bases). CDR1 and CDR2 (germline): SGHRS, YFSETQ. Deletions cut 1 base from V and 4 bases from J, with 17 bases between. This CDR3 region has 16 residues.